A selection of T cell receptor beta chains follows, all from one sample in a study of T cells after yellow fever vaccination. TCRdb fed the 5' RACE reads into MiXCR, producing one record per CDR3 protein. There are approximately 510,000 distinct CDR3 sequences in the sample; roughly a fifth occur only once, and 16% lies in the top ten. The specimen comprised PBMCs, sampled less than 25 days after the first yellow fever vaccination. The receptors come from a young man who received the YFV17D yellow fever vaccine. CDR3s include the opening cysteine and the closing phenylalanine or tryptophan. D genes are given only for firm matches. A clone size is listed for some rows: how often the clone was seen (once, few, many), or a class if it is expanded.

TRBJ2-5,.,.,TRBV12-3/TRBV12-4,TGTGCCAGCAGTTTAGCTAGCAATAGAGAGACCCAGTACTTC,CASSLASNRETQYF
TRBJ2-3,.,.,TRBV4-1,TGCGCCAGCAGCCAAGGGCCGAGCCGAGGTCCTACAGATACGCAGTATTTT,CASSQGPSRGPTDTQYF
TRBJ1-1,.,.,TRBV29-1,TGCAGCGTCGATCTGGGGACTGAAGCTTTCTTT,CSVDLGTEAFF
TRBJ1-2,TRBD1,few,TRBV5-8,TGTGCCAGCAGCTTGGATACCGGGACAGGGTCGTATGGCTACACCTTC,CASSLDTGTGSYGYTF
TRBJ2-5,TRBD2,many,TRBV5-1,TGCGCCAGCAGCTTAACCTTACTAGCGGGGACTCGTGAGACCCAGTACTTC,CASSLTLLAGTRETQYF
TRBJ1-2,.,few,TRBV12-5,TGTGCTAGTGGCACTGGCGGGGGCAATGGCTACACCTTC,CASGTGGGNGYTF
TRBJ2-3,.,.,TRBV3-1,TGTGCCACCAGCCCCCGCGCGAGGCCGACAGATACGCAGTATTTT,CATSPRARPTDTQYF
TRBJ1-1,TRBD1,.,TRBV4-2,TGTGCCAGCAGCCAAGATAACGCGGGACAGAACCTTGAAGCTTTCTTT,CASSQDNAGQNLEAFF
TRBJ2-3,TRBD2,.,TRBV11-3,TGTGCCAGCAGCCTCGGGGCTAGCGGGGGGCCCGCAGATACGCAGTATTTT,CASSLGASGGPADTQYF
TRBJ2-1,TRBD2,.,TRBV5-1,TGCGCCAGCAGCTTTGCGGGGGTCGGTCGAAATGAGCAGTTCTTC,CASSFAGVGRNEQFF
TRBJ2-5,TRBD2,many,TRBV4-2,TGTGCCAGCAGCCAAGTCCCCCTCACTCTAGCGGGGGGGCAAGAGACCCAGTACTTC,CASSQVPLTLAGGQETQYF
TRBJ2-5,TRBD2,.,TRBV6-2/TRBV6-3,TGTGCCAGCAGTTACGACGCTAGCGGGGCTGAGACCCAGTACTTC,CASSYDASGAETQYF
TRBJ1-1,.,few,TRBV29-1,TGCAGCGTTGAAGATCGGGCAGGGGCTTTCTTT,CSVEDRAGAFF
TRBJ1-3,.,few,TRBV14,TGTGCCAGCAGCCAACTAACTGGAAACACCATATATTTT,CASSQLTGNTIYF
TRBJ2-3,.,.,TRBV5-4,TGTGCCAGCACCCATAAGGTCCCGCGGAGTCCCACAGATACGCAGTATTTT,CASTHKVPRSPTDTQYF
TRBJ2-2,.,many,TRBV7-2,TGTGCCAGCAGCTCCCAGGGGCGCGTGGCCGGGGAGCTGTTTTTT,CASSSQGRVAGELFF
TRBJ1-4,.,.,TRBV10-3,TGTGCCATCAGTGAGGATTCGGGGGAAAAACTGTTTTTT,CAISEDSGEKLFF
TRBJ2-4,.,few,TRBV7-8,TGTGCCAGCAGCCCCCAGCGGTTAGCCAAAAACATTCAGTACTTC,CASSPQRLAKNIQYF
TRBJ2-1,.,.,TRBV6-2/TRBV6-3,TGTGCCAGCAGTTTTCCCCAAAAAAAGCAGTTCTTC,CASSFPQKKQFF
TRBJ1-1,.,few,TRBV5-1,TGCGCCAGCAGCTTTGCGGACCCGAACACTGAAGCTTTCTTT,CASSFADPNTEAFF
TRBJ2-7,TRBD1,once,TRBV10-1,TGCGCCAGCAGTCCCGGGACAGGGGAAGAGCAGTACTTC,CASSPGTGEEQYF
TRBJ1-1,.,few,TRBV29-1,TGCAGCGTTGGCAGTCAGACCATGAACACTGAAGCTTTCTTT,CSVGSQTMNTEAFF
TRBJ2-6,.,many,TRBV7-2,TGCGCCAGCAGCCTGCCCGGGGCCAACGTCCTGACTTTC,CASSLPGANVLTF
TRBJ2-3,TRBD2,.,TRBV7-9,TGTGCCGGGGGACTAGCGGGGGCCGTGGGGACGCAGTATTTT,CAGGLAGAVGTQYF
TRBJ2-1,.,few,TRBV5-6,TGTGCCAGCAGCCTTTGGGGGGGCCGTTACAATGAGCAGTTCTTC,CASSLWGGRYNEQFF
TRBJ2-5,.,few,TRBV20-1,TGCAGTGCTAGAGATAGTTGGGCAGGTTGGGTTAAGACCCAGTACTTC,CSARDSWAGWVKTQYF
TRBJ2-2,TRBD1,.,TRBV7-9,TGTGCCAGCAGCACCCGGACAGGGAACACCGGGGAGCTGTTTTTT,CASSTRTGNTGELFF
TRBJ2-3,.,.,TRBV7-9,TGTGCCAGCAGCCCTACAGATGATACGCAGTATTTT,CASSPTDDTQYF
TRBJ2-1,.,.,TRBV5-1,TGCGCCAGCAGCTTGGGGCAGGTCTCCTACAATGAGCAGTTCTTC,CASSLGQVSYNEQFF
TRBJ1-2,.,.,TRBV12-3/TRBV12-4,TGTGCCAGCACTGCCTCTGGGGGGGGCCTCAGGGGCTACACCTTC,CASTASGGGLRGYTF
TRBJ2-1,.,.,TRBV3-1,TGTGCCAGCAGTCACCGGGGCCCCTACCGGAATGAGCAGTTCTTC,CASSHRGPYRNEQFF
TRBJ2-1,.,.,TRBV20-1,TGCAGTGCTAGAGATCCGGTACAGGGCCTCTACAATGAGCAGTTCTTC,CSARDPVQGLYNEQFF
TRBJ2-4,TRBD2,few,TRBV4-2,TGTGCCAGCAGCCAAGCCCGAGACCGAGCGGGGAACATTCAGTACTTC,CASSQARDRAGNIQYF
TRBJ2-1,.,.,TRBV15,TGTGCCACCAGCGAATCCATGGGGTCGGGCAATGAGCAGTTCTTC,CATSESMGSGNEQFF
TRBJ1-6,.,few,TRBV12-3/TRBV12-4,TGTGCCAGCAGTTTTCAGTCGAATTCACCCCTCCACTTT,CASSFQSNSPLHF
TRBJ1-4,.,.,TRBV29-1,TGCAGCGTGCGAGGTTGGGAAAAACTGTTTTTT,CSVRGWEKLFF
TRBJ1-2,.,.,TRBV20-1,TGCAGTGCTAAAATCTGGGGCTATGGCTACACCTTC,CSAKIWGYGYTF
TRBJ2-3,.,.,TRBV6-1,TGTGCCAGCAGTGAACCTATCCTCGGGCAGGGATACACAGATACGCAGTATTTT,CASSEPILGQGYTDTQYF
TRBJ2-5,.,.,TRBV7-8,TGTGCCAGCAGCTTTTGGGGGGCCACCCAAGAGACCCAGTACTTC,CASSFWGATQETQYF
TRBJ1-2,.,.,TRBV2,TGTGCCAGCAGTGCGTCGTGGTCGTCAAACTATGGCTACACCTTC,CASSASWSSNYGYTF
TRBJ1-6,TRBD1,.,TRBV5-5,TGTGCCAGCAGCTCCGAGGTGGGACAGTATAATTCACCCCTCCACTTT,CASSSEVGQYNSPLHF
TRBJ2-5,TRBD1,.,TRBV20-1,TGCAGTCCAGCCCGGGACAGTTGGTACCAAGAGACCCAGTACTTC,CSPARDSWYQETQYF
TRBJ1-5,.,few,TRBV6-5,TGTGCCAGCAGTTTCCCCAGGGAGGGCAATCAGCCCCAGCATTTT,CASSFPREGNQPQHF
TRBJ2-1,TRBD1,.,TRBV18,TGTGCCAGCTCCCGCGGACAGGGATTAGGGAATGAGCAGTTCTTC,CASSRGQGLGNEQFF
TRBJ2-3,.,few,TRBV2,TGTGCCAGCAGTAATGACTTAGGCACAGATACGCAGTATTTT,CASSNDLGTDTQYF
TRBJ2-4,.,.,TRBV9,TGTGCCAGCAGCGTGGGTCTCGAAAACATTCAGTACTTC,CASSVGLENIQYF
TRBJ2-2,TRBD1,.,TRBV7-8,TGTGCCAGCCAGCGGGACAGGGTATTTCCCGGGGAGCTGTTTTTT,CASQRDRVFPGELFF
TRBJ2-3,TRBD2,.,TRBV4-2,TGTGCCAGCAGCCAAGACGGGTTTAGCGGGGGCCCAGATACGCAGTATTTT,CASSQDGFSGGPDTQYF
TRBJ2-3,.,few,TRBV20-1,TGCAGTGCTAGTACGGGGCGGGGCACAGATACGCAGTATTTT,CSASTGRGTDTQYF
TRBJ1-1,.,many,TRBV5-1,TGCGCCAGCAGCTCGACAGGCATGAACACTGAAGCTTTCTTT,CASSSTGMNTEAFF
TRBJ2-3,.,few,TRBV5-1,TGCGCCAGCAGCTTGGCCAGCACTAGCACAGATACGCAGTATTTT,CASSLASTSTDTQYF
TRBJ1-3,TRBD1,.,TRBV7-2,TGTGCCAGCAGCTCGGCACCCCGACAGGGCCTACAGAACACCATATATTTT,CASSSAPRQGLQNTIYF
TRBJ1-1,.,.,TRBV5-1,TGCGCCAGCAGCTCCGGGCATCAAAAGGTCACTGAAGCTTTCTTT,CASSSGHQKVTEAFF
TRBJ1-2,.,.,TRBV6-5,TGTGCCAGCAGCTCCGGACACTATGGCTACACCTTC,CASSSGHYGYTF
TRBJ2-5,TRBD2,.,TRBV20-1,TGCAGTGCTAGTCTGGCGGGGGGGCCCGGGGAGACCCAGTACTTC,CSASLAGGPGETQYF
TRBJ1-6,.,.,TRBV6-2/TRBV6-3,TGTGCCAGTGGGACCGTCGCACCCCTCCACTTT,CASGTVAPLHF
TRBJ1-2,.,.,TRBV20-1,TGCAGTGCTCTCGCCTCTAACTATGGCTACACCTTC,CSALASNYGYTF